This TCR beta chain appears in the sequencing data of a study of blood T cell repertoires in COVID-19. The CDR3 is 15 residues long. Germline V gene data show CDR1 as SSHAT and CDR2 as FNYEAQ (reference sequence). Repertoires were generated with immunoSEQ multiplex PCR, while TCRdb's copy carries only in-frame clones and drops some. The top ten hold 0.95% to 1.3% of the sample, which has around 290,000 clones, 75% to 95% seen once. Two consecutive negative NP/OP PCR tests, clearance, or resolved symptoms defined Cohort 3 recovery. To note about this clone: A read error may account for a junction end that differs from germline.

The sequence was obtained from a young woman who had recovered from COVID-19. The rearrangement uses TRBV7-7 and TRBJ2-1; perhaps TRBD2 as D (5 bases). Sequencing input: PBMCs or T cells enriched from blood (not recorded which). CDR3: CASSLSGLAGNEQFF. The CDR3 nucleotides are TGTGCTAGCAGCTTATCTGGCCTAGCTGGGAATGAGCAGTTCTTC.